One and the same sample provided the 29 T cell receptor beta chains below, sequenced in a study of blood T cell repertoires in COVID-19. Profiled with immunoSEQ multiplex PCR; TCRdb holds only in-frame clones, not every one. Of tens of thousands of clones in the sample, around 85% were seen once. Sequencing was carried out using peripheral blood. These receptor sequences come from an elderly woman with COVID-19, enrolled during active disease.

The rearrangement uses TRBV10-1 and TRBJ2-1; D perhaps matches TRBD1 (5 bases). V lost 9 bases to trimming and J lost 3 bases, with 12 bases between them. The germline gives CDR1 WNHNN, CDR2 SYGVQD (reference sequence). The CDR3 is made up of 13 amino acids. The CDR3 protein is CASSKGLYNEQFF. In DNA form, the CDR3 reads TGCGCCAGTTCGAAGGGGCTCTACAATGAGCAGTTCTTC.

The chain has TRBV19 and TRBJ2-5; D gene uncertain. In germline, CDR1 is LNHDA, CDR2 SQIVND (reference sequence). CDR3 size: 12 residues. Trimming took 8 bases from V and 4 from J, leaving 11 bases between them. The chain's CDR3 is CASSFVRETQYF. The CDR3, as DNA: TGTGCCAGTTCCTTCGTGAGAGAGACCCAGTACTTC.

To note about this clone: Other DNA sequences from this sample encode an identical CDR3 as well. The chain employs TRBV18 and TRBJ2-7; D call uncertain. Trimming took off 0 bases at V and 0 bases at J, with 3 bases between the two ends. The germline gives CDR1 KGHSH, CDR2 LQKENI. There are 13 residues in the CDR3. CDR3 nucleotide sequence: TGTGCCAGCTCACCACCTAGCTCCTACGAGCAGTACTTC. This codes for CASSPPSSYEQYF.

V is TRBV30 and J is TRBJ2-5, with 7 bases lining up with TRBD1. The CDR3 length is 14 residues. Germline CDR1 reads GTSNPN; CDR2 reads SVGIG (reference sequence). After removal of 2 bases from V and 1 base from J, the junction contained 4 bases not matched to a gene. The CDR3 nucleotides are TGTGCCTGGAGTCCCTGGACAGGCCAAGAGACCCAGTACTTC. This translates into CAWSPWTGQETQYF.

CDR3 loop: CASSSPDTANYGYTF. The CDR3 coding sequence is TGTGCCAGCAGTTCCCCGGACACCGCTAACTATGGCTACACCTTC. The chain couples TRBV27 to TRBJ1-2, with D perhaps TRBD1 (5 bases). CDR1 and CDR2 (germline): MNHEY, SMNVEV (reference sequence). V shed 4 bases and J shed 0 bases, with 12 bases lying between them. The CDR3 contains 15 residues.

The chain has TRBV18 and TRBJ1-1; D call uncertain. V dropped 3 bases and J dropped 3 bases, with 14 bases sitting between them. This CDR3 contains 15 residues. The germline V gene encodes CDR1 KGHSH and CDR2 LQKENI. The CDR3 DNA sequence: TGTGCCAGCTCACCCCTCGGTGGAAGCGACACTGAAGCTTTCTTT. It specifies CASSPLGGSDTEAFF.

The genes are TRBV18 and TRBJ2-3, with 11 bases aligning to TRBD2. The CDR3 covers 16 residues. V lost 0 bases to trimming and J lost 9 bases; unmatched junction nucleotides: 8. Germline loops: CDR1 KGHSH, CDR2 LQKENI. CDR3 residues: CASSPPNLAGGPTQYF. The CDR3 DNA reads as TGTGCCAGCTCACCACCGAATCTAGCGGGAGGACCCACGCAGTATTTT.

The chain employs TRBV4-1 and TRBJ2-6, with D possibly matching TRBD2 (5 bases). V was shortened by 6 bases and J by 3 bases, with 15 bases between the two germline ends. The CDR3 consists of 16 residues. Germline V gene sequence: CDR1 MGHRA, CDR2 YSYEKL. CDR3 loop: CASSLLLGSGANVLTF. The CDR3 DNA reads as TGCGCCAGCAGTCTTCTTTTGGGGAGTGGGGCCAACGTCCTGACTTTC.

CDR3 DNA: TGTGCCTGGAGGGGGACAGGGACCCCTGAAGCTTTCTTT. Translation: CAWRGTGTPEAFF. This chain connects TRBV30 to TRBJ1-1; TRBD1 aligns across 9 bases. CDR3 length equals 13 residues. Germline trimming cut 3 bases from V and 6 bases from J; bases unmatched to any gene: 5. Germline CDR1 and CDR2: GTSNPN and SVGIG (reference sequence). Looking up the rest from reference TRBV30 and TRBJ1-1 gives the full variable domain: SQTIHQWPATLVQPVGSPLSLECTVEGTSNPNLYWYRQAAGRGLQLLFYSVGIGQISSEVPQNLSASRPQDRQFILSSKKLLLSDSGFYLCAWRGTGTPEAFFGQGTRLTVV.

V is TRBV6-5 and J is TRBJ1-3; D gene unclear. CDR1 is MNHEY, CDR2 SVGAGI, per germline. V gave up 0 bases and J gave up 4 bases, with 13 bases separating them. The CDR3 has 16 residues. Written as DNA, the CDR3 is TGTGCCAGCAGTTACTCCCGCCCTACAGACGGAAACACCATATATTTT. Its protein product is CASSYSRPTDGNTIYF.

This chain links TRBV4-1 with TRBJ2-1; D is possibly TRBD1 (5 bases). The V end lost 1 base, the J end lost 0 bases, and 10 bases lay between the germline ends. The CDR3 sequence is 16 residues long. Per germline, CDR1 MGHRA and CDR2 YSYEKL. The CDR3 nucleotides are TGCGCCAGCAGCCAAGTGGGGCTGAGCTCCTACAATGAGCAGTTCTTC. Translation gives CASSQVGLSSYNEQFF.

The rearrangement uses TRBV10-3 and TRBJ2-1; TRBD1 matches at 7 bases. The CDR3 totals 15 residues. With 4 bases clipped from V and 7 bases from J, the junction kept 10 bases outside the gene matches. The germline CDR1 and CDR2 sequences are ENHRY and SYGVKD. For the CDR3, the DNA is TGTGCCATCAGTGGGGACAGATGGGTAGATAATGAGCAGTTCTTC. It encodes CAISGDRWVDNEQFF.

The chain is built from TRBV25-1 and TRBJ2-1, with 8 bases fitting TRBD1. After removal of 4 bases from V and 7 bases from J, the junction contained 9 bases not matched to a gene. Germline values: CDR1 MGHDK, CDR2 SYGVNS. This CDR3 is 15 amino acids long. The CDR3 spells CASSVPGGRLNEQFF. CDR3 sequence (DNA): TGTGCCAGCAGTGTACCAGGGGGCCGGTTGAATGAGCAGTTCTTC.

V gene TRBV27 combines with J gene TRBJ2-2, with D perhaps matching TRBD1 (6 bases). The germline CDR1 and CDR2 sequences are MNHEY and SMNVEV (reference sequence). V lost 8 bases and J 5 bases, leaving 18 bases between the germline ends. The length of the CDR3 is 15 residues. CDR3 coding DNA: TGTGCCAGCGGCTACAGGGCAGGGTGGACCGGGGAGCTGTTTTTT. It specifies CASGYRAGWTGELFF.

The chain has TRBV5-5 and TRBJ1-4, with D unresolved. This CDR3 contains 15 residues. Germline V gives CDR1 SGHKS, CDR2 YYEKEE (reference sequence). V was trimmed by 4 bases and J by 7 bases, leaving 17 bases between them. The CDR3 DNA reads TGTGCCAGCAGCCCACCGACAACTTTAGGTGAAAAACTGTTTTTT. This gives the protein CASSPPTTLGEKLFF.

The rearrangement joins TRBV12-3 or TRBV12-4 to TRBJ2-7; the match to TRBD1 covers 7 bases. This CDR3 spans 12 amino acids. The V and J ends lost 6 bases and 5 bases, in that order; junction bases with no gene match: 4. CDR3 loop: CASRGQSDEQYF. CDR3 bases: TGTGCCAGCAGGGGACAGAGCGACGAGCAGTACTTC.

The V gene is TRBV6-5, the J gene TRBJ1-5, with D uncertain. With 4 bases removed from V and 7 bases from J, the gap between germline ends came to 11 bases. CDR3 length: 13 amino acids. Per the germline V gene, CDR1 is MNHEY and CDR2 is SVGAGI. The CDR3 region has the DNA TGTGCCAGCAGTTCCACCGGCGGACAGCCCCAGCATTTT. Its protein is CASSSTGGQPQHF.

The rearrangement uses TRBV24-1 and TRBJ2-1, with D perhaps TRBD1 (5 bases). Trimming stripped 3 bases from V and 0 bases from J, with 14 bases between. There are 17 residues in the CDR3. Germline CDR1 KGHDR, CDR2 SFDVKD. The CDR3 coding sequence is TGTGCCACCAGTGATCCAACAGGTCCCCTCTCCTACAATGAGCAGTTCTTC. Translation: CATSDPTGPLSYNEQFF.

This chain joins TRBV28 and TRBJ2-1; 14 bases line up with TRBD2. The CDR3 covers 15 residues. Germline V gives CDR1 MDHEN, CDR2 SYDVKM. V shed 6 bases, J shed 7 bases, and the junction held 5 bases outside the gene matches. CDR3 region: CASRSTSGRGNEQFF. CDR3 in DNA: TGTGCCAGCAGGTCGACTAGCGGGAGGGGTAATGAGCAGTTCTTC.

This clone was observed a handful of times. The CDR3 nucleotides read TGTGCCAGCAGTTCTAGCGGGAGGACGGAAGAGACCCAGTACTTC. It encodes CASSSSGRTEETQYF. The chain combines TRBV21-1 with TRBJ2-5; the D call TRBD2 from the table was never checked on the DNA. TRBV21-1 is a pseudogene segment. The CDR3 consists of 15 residues.

This sequence joins TRBV12-3 or TRBV12-4 and TRBJ2-7; the match to TRBD1 covers 9 bases. Trimming cost V 6 bases and J 12 bases; bases outside gene matches: 12. There are 13 residues in the CDR3. The CDR3 DNA reads as TGTGCCAGCAGACCTACAGGGGGCGTAGTCGTGTACTTC. Its translation: CASRPTGGVVVYF.

The chain is built from TRBV30 and TRBJ1-2, with D perhaps TRBD1 (6 bases). The ends were cut back, 2 bases at V and 3 bases at J, with 10 bases in the middle. Looked up from germline, CDR1 is GTSNPN and CDR2 is SVGIG (reference sequence). The CDR3 spans 13 residues. CDR3 bases: TGTGCCTGGAGTCAGGGGTTCCACTATGGCTACACCTTC. This codes for CAWSQGFHYGYTF.

The genes are TRBV30 and TRBJ1-6; no firm D call. V dropped 2 bases and J dropped 4 bases, with 18 bases sitting between them. Germline CDR1 and CDR2: GTSNPN and SVGIG (reference sequence). CDR3 length: 17 residues. CDR3: CAWSFSARISYNSPLHF. DNA of the CDR3: TGTGCCTGGAGTTTTTCCGCTAGAATTAGTTATAATTCACCCCTCCACTTT. Together with reference TRBV30 and TRBJ1-6, the CDR3 gives the full variable domain: SQTIHQWPATLVQPVGSPLSLECTVEGTSNPNLYWYRQAAGRGLQLLFYSVGIGQISSEVPQNLSASRPQDRQFILSSKKLLLSDSGFYLCAWSFSARISYNSPLHFGNGTRLTVT.

V and J are TRBV28 and TRBJ2-4; D is ambiguous. This CDR3 comprises 16 residues. Germline CDR1 and CDR2: MDHEN and SYDVKM. The V end lost 5 bases, the J end lost 6 bases, and 20 bases lay between the germline ends. In DNA, the CDR3 is TGTGCCAGCAGTCCTCTGGGTGGTAGCCTTTCAAACATTCAGTACTTC. Its translation is CASSPLGGSLSNIQYF.

The chain joins TRBV5-1 to TRBJ1-3, with 10 bases identical to TRBD1. V lost 0 bases to trimming and J lost 3 bases; unmatched junction nucleotides: 6. The V gene's germline CDR1 is SGHRS and CDR2 YFSETQ. The CDR3 is 17 amino acids. CDR3 nucleotides: TGCGCCAGCAGCTTGGAGGTCGGACAGGGGGGTGGAAACACCATATATTTT. It specifies CASSLEVGQGGGNTIYF.

The genes are TRBV9 and TRBJ2-5; 7 bases align to TRBD2. Per the germline V gene, CDR1 is SGDLS and CDR2 is YYNGEE. The V and J ends lost 4 bases and 5 bases, in that order; junction bases with no gene match: 14. The CDR3 covers 16 residues. CDR3 DNA sequence: TGTGCCAGCAGCCTTCACCCGGGACTATTTGGGGAGACCCAGTACTTC. It is translated as CASSLHPGLFGETQYF.

The J gene is TRBJ2-3, the V gene TRBV10-3; tentatively, D is TRBD2 (6 bases). The V and J ends lost 7 bases and 2 bases respectively, with 10 bases between them. The V gene's germline CDR1 is ENHRY and CDR2 SYGVKD. The CDR3 has 13 amino acids. CDR3 loop: CAINRGYTDTQYF. The CDR3 DNA is TGTGCCATCAACCGGGGGTACACAGATACGCAGTATTTT.

The V gene is TRBV28, the J gene TRBJ2-7; TRBD1 might be the D (6 bases). The V gene's germline CDR1 is MDHEN and CDR2 SYDVKM. Trimming removed 3 bases from V and 1 base from J, with 16 bases in between. The CDR3 runs to 16 residues. CDR3 amino acids: CASSFVGRGKSYEQYF. The CDR3 bases are TGTGCCAGCAGTTTCGTAGGCAGGGGAAAATCCTACGAGCAGTACTTC.

The chain is built from TRBV6-5 and TRBJ1-2; perhaps TRBD1 as D (6 bases). This CDR3 is 13 amino acids long. V was shortened by 5 bases and J by 6 bases, with 13 bases between the two germline ends. The germline V gene encodes CDR1 MNHEY and CDR2 SVGAGI. CDR3 sequence reads: CASSRTGFDGYTF. The CDR3 DNA reads as TGTGCCAGCAGTAGAACAGGGTTCGATGGCTACACCTTC.